This entry describes one TCR beta chain. The antigen remains undetermined. Sample barcodes and UMIs were carried by the TCR alpha and TCR beta cDNA libraries that 5'RACE generated with constant-segment primers. TCRdb re-analysed the 5' RACE reads in MiXCR, keeping a single row per CDR3 protein. The sample contains approximately 480,000 distinct CDR3 sequences, about 20% of which appear only once. The sample comes from a study of T-cell memory formation after mild COVID-19. At the level of the study: TCR clustering was largely donor specific. General observations from the study: Within pre-infection memory, some responding clones were found, suggesting cross-reactive memory joined.

Germline-derived CDR1 and CDR2 are KGHDR and SFDVKD. V lost 3 bases and J lost 8; bases outside the gene matches: 5. The CDR3 has 14 residues. Sequenced input: PBMCs or a T cell subset sorted from them (not recorded which). The clonotype was recovered from an adult woman who had mild COVID-19 (a few samples of this study predate the infection). Cell type and time point are not known. V gene TRBV24-1 combines with J gene TRBJ1-2; the match to TRBD1 covers 10 bases. DNA of the CDR3: TGTGCCACCAGTGATCCCGGGACAGGGGTCGGCTACACCTTC. It translates to CATSDPGTGVGYTF.